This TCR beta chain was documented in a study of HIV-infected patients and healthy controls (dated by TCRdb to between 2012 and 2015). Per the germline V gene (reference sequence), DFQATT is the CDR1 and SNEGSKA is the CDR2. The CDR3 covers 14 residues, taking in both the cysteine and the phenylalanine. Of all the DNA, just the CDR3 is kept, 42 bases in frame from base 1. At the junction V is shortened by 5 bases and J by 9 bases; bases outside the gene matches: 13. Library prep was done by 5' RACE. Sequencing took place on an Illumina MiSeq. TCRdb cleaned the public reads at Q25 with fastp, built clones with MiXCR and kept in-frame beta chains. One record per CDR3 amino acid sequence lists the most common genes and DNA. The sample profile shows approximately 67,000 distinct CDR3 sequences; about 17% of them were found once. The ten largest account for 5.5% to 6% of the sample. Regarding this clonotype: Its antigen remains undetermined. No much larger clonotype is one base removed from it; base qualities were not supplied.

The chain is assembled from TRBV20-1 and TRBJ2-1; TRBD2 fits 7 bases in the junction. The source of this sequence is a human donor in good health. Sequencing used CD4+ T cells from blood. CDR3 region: CSAHSRGRYPEQFF. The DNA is TGCAGTGCTCATAGTCGCGGGAGATATCCTGAGCAGTTCTTC.